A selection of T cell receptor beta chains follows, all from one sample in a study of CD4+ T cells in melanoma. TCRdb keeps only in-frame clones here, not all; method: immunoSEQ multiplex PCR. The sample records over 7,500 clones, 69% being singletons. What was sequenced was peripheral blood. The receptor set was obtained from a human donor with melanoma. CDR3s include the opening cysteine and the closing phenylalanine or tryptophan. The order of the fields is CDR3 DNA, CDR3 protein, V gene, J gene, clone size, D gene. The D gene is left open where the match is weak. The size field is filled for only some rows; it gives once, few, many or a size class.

CDR3 DNA: TGCGCCAGCAGCTTGGGGGACAGGCTTAATGAAAAACTGTTTTTT
CDR3 protein: CASSLGDRLNEKLFF
V gene: TRBV5-1
J gene: TRBJ1-4
clone size: .
D gene: TRBD1

CDR3 DNA: TGTGCCACCTGGGACCGGGACCTGAACACCGGGGAGCTGTTTTTT
CDR3 protein: CATWDRDLNTGELFF
V gene: TRBV10-3
J gene: TRBJ2-2
clone size: few
D gene: .

CDR3 DNA: TGTGCCAGCGGGATCGCCAATGAGCAGTTCTTC
CDR3 protein: CASGIANEQFF
V gene: TRBV2
J gene: TRBJ2-1
clone size: once
D gene: .

CDR3 DNA: TGTGCCAGCAGCCTATCGGACAGGGGTGATGAAAAACTGTTTTTT
CDR3 protein: CASSLSDRGDEKLFF
V gene: TRBV9
J gene: TRBJ1-4
clone size: .
D gene: TRBD1

CDR3 DNA: TGTGCCATCAGTCGAGGGACAGGTGAGGAGGAGCAGTACTTC
CDR3 protein: CAISRGTGEEEQYF
V gene: TRBV10-3
J gene: TRBJ2-7
clone size: .
D gene: TRBD1

CDR3 DNA: TGTGCCAGCAGCCCGGGACAGGCGTTTGAAGCTTTCTTT
CDR3 protein: CASSPGQAFEAFF
V gene: TRBV5-4
J gene: TRBJ1-1
clone size: few
D gene: TRBD1

CDR3 DNA: TGTGCCAGCAGCGTAGTGGAAGTGGCGGGCAATGAGCAGTTCTTC
CDR3 protein: CASSVVEVAGNEQFF
V gene: TRBV9
J gene: TRBJ2-1
clone size: .
D gene: .

CDR3 DNA: TGTGCCAGCAGAACGAACACTGGGGCCAACGTCCTGACTTTC
CDR3 protein: CASRTNTGANVLTF
V gene: TRBV6-5
J gene: TRBJ2-6
clone size: .
D gene: .

CDR3 DNA: TGTGCCAGCAGATTGCATGGACAGGGCAATCAGCCCCAGCATTTT
CDR3 protein: CASRLHGQGNQPQHF
V gene: TRBV27
J gene: TRBJ1-5
clone size: medium-sized
D gene: TRBD1

CDR3 DNA: TGTGCCAGTAGTGCCATGACTACGAGTCAATATAATTCACCCCTCCACTTT
CDR3 protein: CASSAMTTSQYNSPLHF
V gene: TRBV19
J gene: TRBJ1-6
clone size: .
D gene: .

CDR3 DNA: TGCGCCAGCAGCTTGGCCAGCCGATCTAATAACAAGAATAATGAAAAACTGTTTTTT
CDR3 protein: CASSLASRSNNKNNEKLFF
V gene: TRBV5-1
J gene: TRBJ1-4
clone size: .
D gene: .

CDR3 DNA: TGTGCCAGCAGTACGGACAGGGGGGCCTACGAGCAGTACTTC
CDR3 protein: CASSTDRGAYEQYF
V gene: TRBV27
J gene: TRBJ2-7
clone size: .
D gene: TRBD1

CDR3 DNA: TGTGCCAGCAGCCCTCAACTCAACCGGGACAATGAGCAGTTCTTC
CDR3 protein: CASSPQLNRDNEQFF
V gene: TRBV7-2
J gene: TRBJ2-1
clone size: .
D gene: .

CDR3 DNA: TGTGCCAGCAGCTTAATGGGGATACTCTACGAGCAGTACTTC
CDR3 protein: CASSLMGILYEQYF
V gene: TRBV11-1
J gene: TRBJ2-7
clone size: .
D gene: .

CDR3 DNA: TGCGCCAGCAGCTTGATGACAGGCCCCGGAGACACCATATATTTT
CDR3 protein: CASSLMTGPGDTIYF
V gene: TRBV5-1
J gene: TRBJ1-3
clone size: .
D gene: .

CDR3 DNA: TGTGCCAGCACAGGGCCGATGAACACTGAAGCTTTCTTT
CDR3 protein: CASTGPMNTEAFF
V gene: TRBV9
J gene: TRBJ1-1
clone size: .
D gene: .

CDR3 DNA: TGCGCCAGCAGCCAAGATGCAGTGGGGACCTCCTACGAGCAGTACTTC
CDR3 protein: CASSQDAVGTSYEQYF
V gene: TRBV4-3
J gene: TRBJ2-7
clone size: .
D gene: .

CDR3 DNA: TGTGCCAGCAGCTCTTCGCCGCCTCCTAGCACAGATACGCAGTATTTT
CDR3 protein: CASSSSPPPSTDTQYF
V gene: TRBV7-8
J gene: TRBJ2-3
clone size: .
D gene: .

CDR3 DNA: TGTGCCAGCAGTTTATCAGGGTACCCCTACGAGCAGTACTTC
CDR3 protein: CASSLSGYPYEQYF
V gene: TRBV27
J gene: TRBJ2-7
clone size: .
D gene: .

CDR3 DNA: TGTGCCAGCAGCTTCCGGACCTACTCCTACGAGCAGTACTTC
CDR3 protein: CASSFRTYSYEQYF
V gene: TRBV5-6
J gene: TRBJ2-7
clone size: .
D gene: .

CDR3 DNA: TGCGCCAGCAGCTTGCAGGGTTCCGGGGCCAACGTCCTGACTTTC
CDR3 protein: CASSLQGSGANVLTF
V gene: TRBV5-1
J gene: TRBJ2-6
clone size: .
D gene: .

CDR3 DNA: TGTGCCAGCAGCCCCCTTAGGGGCGCCCCAGCTAACTATGGCTACACCTTC
CDR3 protein: CASSPLRGAPANYGYTF
V gene: TRBV7-6
J gene: TRBJ1-2
clone size: .
D gene: .

CDR3 DNA: TGTGCCAGCTCACCAGGGGCGCGCTACGAGCAGTACTTC
CDR3 protein: CASSPGARYEQYF
V gene: TRBV18
J gene: TRBJ2-7
clone size: once
D gene: .

CDR3 DNA: TGTGCCAGTAGAGGACAGGGAGAGGGTTGGGAGCAGTACTTC
CDR3 protein: CASRGQGEGWEQYF
V gene: TRBV19
J gene: TRBJ2-7
clone size: once
D gene: TRBD1

CDR3 DNA: TGTGCCAGCTCACCAGGAACAGGGACGGGTCAGCCCCAGCATTTT
CDR3 protein: CASSPGTGTGQPQHF
V gene: TRBV18
J gene: TRBJ1-5
clone size: .
D gene: .

CDR3 DNA: TGTGCCAGCATAAGTACCTGGACTGAAGCTTTCTTT
CDR3 protein: CASISTWTEAFF
V gene: TRBV6-5
J gene: TRBJ1-1
clone size: .
D gene: .

CDR3 DNA: TGTGCCAGCAGTTGGACAGGGCCCTACGAGCAGTACTTC
CDR3 protein: CASSWTGPYEQYF
V gene: TRBV6-5
J gene: TRBJ2-7
clone size: .
D gene: TRBD1

CDR3 DNA: TGTGCCTGGAGCGCCCGGACCAATCAGCCCCAGCATTTT
CDR3 protein: CAWSARTNQPQHF
V gene: TRBV30
J gene: TRBJ1-5
clone size: once
D gene: .

CDR3 DNA: TGTGCCAGCAGCTCACAGGAACCCCTCTCTGGAAACACCATATATTTT
CDR3 protein: CASSSQEPLSGNTIYF
V gene: TRBV7-2
J gene: TRBJ1-3
clone size: few
D gene: .

CDR3 DNA: TGTGCTAGTGGTTTGGAGGGAGGTCTACGTAATTCACCCCTCCACTTT
CDR3 protein: CASGLEGGLRNSPLHF
V gene: TRBV12-5
J gene: TRBJ1-6
clone size: .
D gene: .

CDR3 DNA: TGTGCCAGCAGCACGAACAGGGGGCTGAATGAAAAACTGTTTTTT
CDR3 protein: CASSTNRGLNEKLFF
V gene: TRBV4-2
J gene: TRBJ1-4
clone size: .
D gene: TRBD1

CDR3 DNA: TGTGCCAGCAGTTTAGTGAATGAGCAGTTCTTC
CDR3 protein: CASSLVNEQFF
V gene: TRBV28
J gene: TRBJ2-1
clone size: .
D gene: .

CDR3 DNA: TGTGCCAGCTCACCCGGAGGGGGTACGAGCTACAATGAGCAGTTCTTC
CDR3 protein: CASSPGGGTSYNEQFF
V gene: TRBV18
J gene: TRBJ2-1
clone size: .
D gene: .

CDR3 DNA: TGTGCCAGCAGTTTAAGCACTGAAGCTTTCTTT
CDR3 protein: CASSLSTEAFF
V gene: TRBV28
J gene: TRBJ1-1
clone size: once
D gene: .

CDR3 DNA: TGTGCCAGCAGCAGTAGGCCTGTCGTTAACTTTGTAAGTCCTATTAGCTCTGGGGCCAACGTCCTGACTTTC
CDR3 protein: CASSSRPVVNFVSPISSGANVLTF
V gene: TRBV14
J gene: TRBJ2-6
clone size: once
D gene: .

CDR3 DNA: TGTGCCAGCAGCTTAGATCCCAGGGGGTTCTACGAGCAGTACTTC
CDR3 protein: CASSLDPRGFYEQYF
V gene: TRBV13
J gene: TRBJ2-7
clone size: once
D gene: TRBD1

CDR3 DNA: TGCAGTGTCAGTAACTATGGCTACACCTTC
CDR3 protein: CSVSNYGYTF
V gene: TRBV20-1
J gene: TRBJ1-2
clone size: .
D gene: .

CDR3 DNA: TGTGCCAGCAGTGAAATCACACAAACCGGAGCAACTAATGAAAAACTGTTTTTT
CDR3 protein: CASSEITQTGATNEKLFF
V gene: TRBV25-1
J gene: TRBJ1-4
clone size: medium-sized
D gene: .

CDR3 DNA: TGTGCCAGCAGCTTAATCGCGGGGGCGGGGGATACGCAGTATTTT
CDR3 protein: CASSLIAGAGDTQYF
V gene: TRBV7-3
J gene: TRBJ2-3
clone size: .
D gene: .

CDR3 DNA: TGTGCCTGGAGTGTGTGGGGGACTGTGAACACTGAAGCTTTCTTT
CDR3 protein: CAWSVWGTVNTEAFF
V gene: TRBV30
J gene: TRBJ1-1
clone size: .
D gene: .

CDR3 DNA: TGCGCCAGCAGCCAAGACCTTCGGACAGGCCGCTCTGGGGCCAACGTCCTGACTTTC
CDR3 protein: CASSQDLRTGRSGANVLTF
V gene: TRBV4-1
J gene: TRBJ2-6
clone size: .
D gene: TRBD1

CDR3 DNA: TGCAGTGCGTATCTAAACACTGAAGCTTTCTTT
CDR3 protein: CSAYLNTEAFF
V gene: TRBV20-1
J gene: TRBJ1-1
clone size: .
D gene: .

CDR3 DNA: TGCGCCAGCAGTCCCGGGACAGGGTTGGACGAGCAGTACTTC
CDR3 protein: CASSPGTGLDEQYF
V gene: TRBV10-1
J gene: TRBJ2-7
clone size: .
D gene: TRBD1

CDR3 DNA: TGTGCCAGCACGGACAGACCGACCACCGGGGAGCTGTTTTTT
CDR3 protein: CASTDRPTTGELFF
V gene: TRBV18
J gene: TRBJ2-2
clone size: once
D gene: .

CDR3 DNA: TGTGCCAGCAGCACAGGACAGCCTTCCTACAATGAGCAGTTCTTC
CDR3 protein: CASSTGQPSYNEQFF
V gene: TRBV7-9
J gene: TRBJ2-1
clone size: .
D gene: .

CDR3 DNA: TGCGCCAGCAGTGTCGGCAGATTGTTGAACACTGAAGCTTTCTTT
CDR3 protein: CASSVGRLLNTEAFF
V gene: TRBV10-2
J gene: TRBJ1-1
clone size: .
D gene: .

CDR3 DNA: TGTGCCAGCAGCTGGGGGACAGGGGAGTTTGTTACAGATACGCAGTATTTT
CDR3 protein: CASSWGTGEFVTDTQYF
V gene: TRBV5-6
J gene: TRBJ2-3
clone size: .
D gene: TRBD1

CDR3 DNA: TGTGCCAGCAGCCACGGGACAGGCCCCGGGGAGCTGTTTTTT
CDR3 protein: CASSHGTGPGELFF
V gene: TRBV14
J gene: TRBJ2-2
clone size: once
D gene: TRBD1

CDR3 DNA: TGTGCCAGCAGTTTATCTCCCGGGACAGAGGGATCTGGGGCCAACGTCCTGACTTTC
CDR3 protein: CASSLSPGTEGSGANVLTF
V gene: TRBV28
J gene: TRBJ2-6
clone size: .
D gene: TRBD1

CDR3 DNA: TGTGCCAGCAGCTTAGACACGAACACTGAAGCTTTCTTT
CDR3 protein: CASSLDTNTEAFF
V gene: TRBV7-6
J gene: TRBJ1-1
clone size: many
D gene: .

CDR3 DNA: TGTGCCATCAGTGACCCCGAGGGGACTAGCGGGGGGCATGAGCAGTTCTTC
CDR3 protein: CAISDPEGTSGGHEQFF
V gene: TRBV10-3
J gene: TRBJ2-1
clone size: many
D gene: TRBD2

CDR3 DNA: TGCGCCAGCAGCTTTGGAGCGGGGGGGAAAGAGACCCAGTACTTC
CDR3 protein: CASSFGAGGKETQYF
V gene: TRBV5-1
J gene: TRBJ2-5
clone size: .
D gene: TRBD2

CDR3 DNA: TGTGCCAGCAGCTTGGACAGAGGCGGAAACACCATATATTTT
CDR3 protein: CASSLDRGGNTIYF
V gene: TRBV5-6
J gene: TRBJ1-3
clone size: .
D gene: .

CDR3 DNA: TGTGCCAGCAGCTTGGGGTCAGGGGCAAAAGCTTTCTTT
CDR3 protein: CASSLGSGAKAFF
V gene: TRBV5-6
J gene: TRBJ1-1
clone size: .
D gene: .

CDR3 DNA: TGTGCCAGCAGCGTAGCTGGGTTGAGCTCTGGAAACACCATATATTTT
CDR3 protein: CASSVAGLSSGNTIYF
V gene: TRBV9
J gene: TRBJ1-3
clone size: .
D gene: .

CDR3 DNA: TGTGCCAGCAGCCCCCAGGGTCTAGCGGGCACAGATACGCAGTATTTT
CDR3 protein: CASSPQGLAGTDTQYF
V gene: TRBV7-3
J gene: TRBJ2-3
clone size: .
D gene: TRBD2

CDR3 DNA: TGTGCCAGCAGTTTTAGTACTCGACAGCCCCAGCATTTT
CDR3 protein: CASSFSTRQPQHF
V gene: TRBV28
J gene: TRBJ1-5
clone size: .
D gene: .

CDR3 DNA: TGTGCCAGCAGATTCCGGGACAGGGTAACCCCCTCGGGCTATGGCTACACCTTC
CDR3 protein: CASRFRDRVTPSGYGYTF
V gene: TRBV5-5
J gene: TRBJ1-2
clone size: .
D gene: TRBD1

CDR3 DNA: TGCGCCAGCAGCGTAGGACCGGCTAACTATGGCTACACCTTC
CDR3 protein: CASSVGPANYGYTF
V gene: TRBV5-1
J gene: TRBJ1-2
clone size: .
D gene: .

CDR3 DNA: TGTGCCAGCAGTCGCGACGGGAACTACAATGAGCAGTTCTTC
CDR3 protein: CASSRDGNYNEQFF
V gene: TRBV6-5
J gene: TRBJ2-1
clone size: .
D gene: .